This entry concerns a single T cell receptor (beta chain). This clone's antigen is unknown. Per-base quality was not reported, and no clone a single base away is much larger than it. This sample stems from a study of blood T cell repertoires in COVID-19 (dated by TCRdb to 2020 to 2022). Regarding the complete study: Samples covering the acute and convalescent phases of COVID-19 were provided by collaborators in the United States, Italy and Spain. The prospective study material was composed of cDNA or gDNA derived from T cells, B-cell-depleted T cells, or PBMCs. Deeply sampled blood TCRbeta repertoires from subjects exposed to, actively infected with, or recovered from COVID-19 were included in the dataset. The repertoires were released in a freely available public database meant as a resource for research on the immune response to SARS-CoV-2. The samples were drawn from the first 160 participants of the ongoing ImmuneRACE study and from over a thousand subjects provided by 6 global collaborators. A de-identified subject ID, COVID-19 status, age in years and sex were almost always included in the sample metadata. Where HLA class I and class II types were available, the types were taken from metadata supplied by the sample provider, not from assay-based typing.

The collaborating institutions used their own protocols to collect whole blood in K2EDTA tubes. Collaborator samples were shipped for TCRbeta analysis as frozen whole blood, isolated PBMCs, or DNA extracted from either sample type. Points the paper makes about the study in general: The amount of clinical and demographic metadata varied by source and participant and was provided uncurated.

CDR1 and CDR2 were assigned from the germline V gene as LGHNA and YNFKEQ. The CDR3 sequence holds 14 residues, the cysteine and phenylalanine included. Only CDR3 DNA remains: 42 bases, in frame from the first base. Trimming accounts for 2 bases at V and 5 bases at J, while the number of junction bases matched to no gene is 5. The immunoSEQ Assay, a bias-controlled multiplex PCR, was used to amplify TCRbeta CDR3 regions from genomic DNA. The source study handled its data this way. The number of nucleated cells in each sample was estimated by amplification of reference gene primers within the assay. To quantify the absolute abundance of each unique TCRbeta CDR3 rearrangement, sequence reads were collapsed and filtered. For each sample, productive Simpson clonality was calculated by taking the square root of Simpson's diversity index across productive rearrangements. TCRdb carries this immuneACCESS record with in-frame sequences only. Its versions omit some clonotypes, under half of them owing to an unresolved V gene in the studies checked, with the rest unexplained. That table is the source of V, J and clone size, and D and trimming were worked out from the DNA. A total of just over 300,000 clones appear in this sample, around 90% of them only once. About 2.3% of the sample lies in the top ten.

Specimen: peripheral blood. The sequence links TRBV4-2 to TRBJ2-5; 7 middle bases align to TRBD1. This clonotype was sampled from a man aged 18 to 30 with active or convalescent COVID-19. The CDR3 has the sequence CASSQNRGRETQYF. The DNA is as follows: TGTGCCAGCAGCCAAAACAGGGGACGGGAGACCCAGTACTTC.